The entry below gives a single T cell receptor beta chain sequence along with its context. This specimen belongs to a study of blood T cell repertoires in COVID-19. Study background: Sources were T cells, B-cell-depleted T cells, or PBMCs; the material itself was cDNA or gDNA.

Produced via immunoSEQ multiplex PCR; TCRdb's table is partial and in-frame only. This table has about 200,000 clones, about 90% appearing once. CDR1 and CDR2 from the germline V gene are SGHRS and YFSETQ. Trimming removed 3 bases at V and 5 bases at J, with 20 bases between. This CDR3 has 16 residues. This clonotype was sampled from a woman in her 30s with acute COVID-19. The specimen sequenced was PBMCs or T cells enriched from blood (not recorded which). The V call is TRBV5-1, the J call TRBJ1-2; tentative D call: TRBD1 (5 bases). CDR3 residues: CASSSIIGEGGYGYTF. CDR3 nucleotides: TGCGCCAGCAGCTCGATTATAGGGGAAGGAGGGTATGGCTACACCTTC. Based on the CDR3 plus reference TRBV5-1 and TRBJ1-2, the full variable domain is KAGVTQTPRYLIKTRGQQVTLSCSPISGHRSVSWYQQTPGQGLQFLFEYFSETQRNKGNFPGRFSGRQFSNSRSEMNVSTLELGDSALYLCASSSIIGEGGYGYTFGSGTRLTVV.